The 22 T cell receptor beta chains below all came from one sample that was sequenced in a study of T cell changes during pregnancy in multiple sclerosis. Clones were read by immunoSEQ multiplex PCR, and TCRdb kept only the in-frame ones, dropping some. The profile shows some 74,000 clones, roughly 92% of them singletons. The specimen comprised peripheral blood, sampled after pregnancy. The source of these receptors is a female donor in good health, enrolled as a control in a pregnancy study.

The chain combines TRBV27 with TRBJ1-2, with D possibly matching TRBD1 (6 bases). Germline assignment: CDR1 MNHEY and CDR2 SMNVEV (reference sequence). V was pared by 2 bases and J by 2 bases, with 9 bases between. The CDR3 runs to 14 residues. CDR3 protein: CASSLPQGNYGYTF. For the CDR3, the DNA is TGTGCCAGCAGTTTACCCCAGGGGAACTATGGCTACACCTTC.

V is TRBV27 and J is TRBJ2-7; 7 positions agree with TRBD1. Germline loops: CDR1 MNHEY, CDR2 SMNVEV (reference sequence). The CDR3 is 16 residues long. Germline trimming cut 4 bases from V and 1 base from J; bases unmatched to any gene: 10. The CDR3 DNA reads TGTGCCAGCAGTTCCCTACCGGGACAGCCTTCCTACGAGCAGTACTTC. Amino acid sequence: CASSSLPGQPSYEQYF.

The chain combines TRBV4-3 with TRBJ2-3; D might be TRBD2 (5 bases). The germline V gene has CDR1 LGHNA and CDR2 YSLEER. The CDR3 runs 17 residues. Trimming cost V 0 bases and J 6 bases, with 19 bases left between them. The CDR3, as DNA: TGCGCCAGCAGCCAAGATACTACGAGGGCCGGGCTGGATACGCAGTATTTT. Amino acids: CASSQDTTRAGLDTQYF.

This chain uses TRBV5-1 with TRBJ2-2, with TRBD2 identical over 14 bases. The CDR3 loop spans 16 amino acids. Per germline, CDR1 SGHRS and CDR2 YFSETQ. V shed 4 bases and J 4 bases; nucleotides not matched to a gene: 3. The CDR3 region has the DNA TGCGCCAGCAGCCAAGGACTAGCGGGGGGCACCGGGGAGCTGTTTTTT. It codes for CASSQGLAGGTGELFF.

This rearrangement joins TRBV11-2 to TRBJ2-1; 9 bases fit TRBD2. The trim removed 2 bases at V and 0 bases at J, leaving 5 bases unmatched. CDR1 and CDR2 from the germline V gene are SGHAT and FQNNGV. This CDR3 region has 17 residues. The CDR3 region has the DNA TGTGCCAGCAGCTTAAGAGATAGCGGGAGCTCCTACAATGAGCAGTTCTTC. This gives the protein CASSLRDSGSSYNEQFF.

The rearrangement links TRBV27 to TRBJ1-1; tentatively, D is TRBD1 (5 bases). With 6 bases removed from V and 5 bases from J, the gap between germline ends came to 13 bases. Germline loops: CDR1 MNHEY, CDR2 SMNVEV (reference sequence). This CDR3 region has 13 residues. Here the CDR3 reads CASSLGTLTEAFF. CDR3 nucleotides: TGTGCCAGCAGCCTTGGGACTCTAACTGAAGCTTTCTTT.

A few counts support this clone. V gene TRBV6-1 combines with J gene TRBJ1-1; D call uncertain. This CDR3 region has 11 residues. Germline-derived CDR1 and CDR2 are MNHNS and SASEGT. The V and J ends lost 8 bases and 5 bases respectively, with 9 bases between them. CDR3 nucleotide sequence: TGTGCCAGCTGGAGGGAGACTGAAGCTTTCTTT. Protein sequence: CASWRETEAFF.

The chain links TRBV29-1 to TRBJ2-7, with D perhaps matching TRBD1 (6 bases). The germline CDR1 and CDR2 sequences are SQVTM and ANQGSEA. Between the trimmed V and J ends, which lost 6 bases and 7 bases, there was a span of 22 bases. The CDR3 spans 14 residues. CDR3 sequence: CSVALVGQPWEQYF. Here the CDR3 DNA reads TGCAGCGTGGCCCTAGTAGGACAGCCTTGGGAGCAGTACTTC.

The V gene is TRBV5-6, the J gene TRBJ2-1; D gene ambiguous. This CDR3 contains 11 residues. Trimming took 4 bases from V and 3 from J, leaving 2 bases between them. Germline CDR1 is SGHDT and CDR2 is YYEEEE. CDR3 nucleotide sequence: TGTGCCAGCAGCCACTACAATGAGCAGTTCTTC. Protein product: CASSHYNEQFF.

This clone was recorded only once. The gene calls are TRBV6-1 and TRBJ1-3; 8 bases fit TRBD1. Trimming took 6 bases from V and 2 from J; bases not matched to a gene: 0. Germline V CDR1 and CDR2: MNHNS, SASEGT. The CDR3 runs to 13 residues. The CDR3 is CASRTGAGNTIYF. CDR3 coding DNA: TGTGCCAGCAGGACAGGGGCTGGAAACACCATATATTTT.

This chain links TRBV11-1 with TRBJ2-1, with a possible D match to TRBD2 (6 bases). The CDR3 length is 15 residues. Looked up from germline, CDR1 is SGHAT and CDR2 is FQDESV (reference sequence). V was clipped by 1 base and J by 5 bases, with 12 bases between them. CDR3 nucleotides: TGTGCCAGCAGCTTAGAAACGGCTAGCGACAATGAGCAGTTCTTC. Amino acid sequence: CASSLETASDNEQFF.

The chain carries TRBV2 and TRBJ2-3; perhaps TRBD2 as D (5 bases). This CDR3 is built from 14 residues. V was clipped by 7 bases and J by 2 bases, with 13 bases between them. Germline-derived CDR1 and CDR2 are SNHLY and FYNNEI. This CDR3 is CASKRRLLTDTQYF. The CDR3 DNA is TGTGCCAGCAAACGGAGACTACTCACAGATACGCAGTATTTT.

This clone is a singleton in its sample. The chain uses TRBV7-2 and TRBJ2-3; 11 bases line up with TRBD2. V shed 5 bases and J 0 bases; nucleotides not matched to a gene: 4. Germline-derived CDR1 and CDR2 are SGHTA and FQGNSA. CDR3 length: 16 amino acids. CDR3 DNA: TGTGCCAGCAGCCCAATAGCGGGAGGGAGCACAGATACGCAGTATTTT. Protein: CASSPIAGGSTDTQYF.

The V call is TRBV10-1, the J call TRBJ2-3; D gene unclear. This CDR3 spans 17 amino acids. CDR1 WNHNN and CDR2 SYGVQD come from the germline V gene (reference sequence). The V gene lost 6 bases and the J gene lost 1 base, with 20 bases spanning the gap. CDR3 protein: CASSEHYAERCTDTQYF. The DNA of the CDR3 is TGCGCCAGCAGCGAACACTACGCCGAACGTTGCACAGATACGCAGTATTTT.

The chain joins TRBV28 to TRBJ2-7; D unresolved. V lost 3 bases, J lost 4 bases, and 16 bases lay in between. This CDR3 spans 15 amino acids. Germline V gene sequence: CDR1 MDHEN, CDR2 SYDVKM. CDR3 coding DNA: TGTGCCAGCAGTTTGGTTCCTACAGCTCGATACGAGCAGTACTTC. It codes for CASSLVPTARYEQYF.

V usage is TRBV4-2 and J usage is TRBJ2-7; TRBD1 might be the D (5 bases). The ends were cut back, 0 bases at V and 6 bases at J, with 9 bases in the middle. CDR1 LGHNA and CDR2 YNFKEQ come from the germline V gene. This CDR3 is 13 amino acids long. The CDR3 region has the DNA TGTGCCAGCAGCCAAGATTGGGGCGGCGAGCAGTACTTC. Protein: CASSQDWGGEQYF.

The chain couples TRBV7-6 to TRBJ2-3; 7 bases match TRBD1. This CDR3 has 15 residues. V shed 5 bases, J shed 6 bases, and the junction held 11 bases outside the gene matches. Per germline, CDR1 SGHVS and CDR2 FNYEAQ. The CDR3: CASSHRFRGRDTQYF. The CDR3, as DNA: TGTGCCAGCAGCCACCGTTTTAGGGGGCGGGATACGCAGTATTTT.

The genes are TRBV7-9 and TRBJ2-3; 10 bases match TRBD1. The junction had 14 bases not matched to a gene; V was cut back by 4 bases and J by 4 bases. CDR3 size: 18 residues. The germline V gene encodes CDR1 SEHNR and CDR2 FQNEAQ (reference sequence). CDR3 nucleotides: TGTGCCAGCAGCTCGCTACGTACGGACAGGGGGTGGGCAGATACGCAGTATTTT. Amino acids: CASSSLRTDRGWADTQYF. Variable domain in full (rest from reference TRBV7-9 and TRBJ2-3): DTGVSQNPRHKITKRGQNVTFRCDPISEHNRLYWYRQTLGQGPEFLTYFQNEAQLEKSRLLSDRFSAERPKGSFSTLEIQRTEQGDSAMYLCASSSLRTDRGWADTQYFGPGTRLTVL.

The gene calls are TRBV29-1 and TRBJ2-7, with 10 bases aligning to TRBD2. CDR1 and CDR2 (germline): SQVTM, ANQGSEA. CDR3 size: 13 residues. J lost 2 bases, V lost 5 bases, and 3 bases had no gene match. Here the CDR3 reads CSVLTSGPYEQYF. The CDR3 coding sequence is TGCAGCGTTTTGACTAGCGGGCCCTACGAGCAGTACTTC.

This clone was seen just once. The chain has TRBV9 and TRBJ2-1; 9 bases line up with TRBD2. V was pared by 2 bases and J by 5 bases, with 5 bases of the junction left unmatched. CDR1 is SGDLS and CDR2 is YYNGEE in the germline V gene. The CDR3 extends over 15 amino acids. This CDR3 is CASSVSGRGDNEQFF. DNA for the CDR3: TGTGCCAGCAGCGTTAGCGGGAGAGGAGACAATGAGCAGTTCTTC. Variable domain in full (rest from reference TRBV9 and TRBJ2-1): DSGVTQTPKHLITATGQRVTLRCSPRSGDLSVYWYQQSLDQGLQFLIQYYNGEERAKGNILERFSAQQFPDLHSELNLSSLELGDSALYFCASSVSGRGDNEQFFGPGTRLTVL.

The gene calls are TRBV5-1 and TRBJ2-5, with TRBD2 identical over 11 bases. Germline V gene sequence: CDR1 SGHRS, CDR2 YFSETQ. The CDR3 covers 15 residues. Unmatched junction bases numbered 4, after V lost 4 bases and J lost 2 bases. The CDR3 DNA reads TGCGCCAGCAGCGCACTAGCGGGGGAACAAGAGACCCAGTACTTC. This translates into CASSALAGEQETQYF.

The J gene is TRBJ2-5, the V gene TRBV19; TRBD1 might be the D (5 bases). Per the germline V gene, CDR1 is LNHDA and CDR2 is SQIVND (reference sequence). Trimming stripped 3 bases from V and 5 bases from J, with 13 bases between. The CDR3 has 14 residues. CDR3 sequence reads: CASSMQGGGETQYF. The CDR3 bases are TGTGCCAGTAGTATGCAGGGTGGTGGTGAGACCCAGTACTTC.